The subject of this entry is one TCR beta chain. This CDR3 is 13 amino acids long. Germline-derived CDR1 and CDR2 are SGHTA and FQGNSA. V lost 3 bases and J lost 0, with 6 bases in between. The data derive from a study of blood T cell repertoires in COVID-19. Study overall: COVID-19 samples collected from the United States, Italy and Spain covered acute and convalescent phases. PBMCs, B-cell-depleted T cells, or T cells were the source of the cDNA or gDNA that made up the material.

Libraries were prepared by immunoSEQ multiplex PCR; TCRdb keeps only in-frame clonotypes and omits some of them. The sample comprises roughly 100,000 clones, 71% of which are singletons, and 0.9% rests with the top ten. This receptor was taken from a human donor with acute or convalescent COVID-19. The donor label of this sample is uncertain. The genes are TRBV7-2 and TRBJ2-7; D call uncertain. Sequenced: peripheral blood. The CDR3 bases are TGTGCCAGCAGCTTGGCCTCCTCCTACGAGCAGTACTTC. Its protein is CASSLASSYEQYF. Drawing the rest from reference TRBV7-2 and TRBJ2-7, the complete variable domain is GAGVSQSPSNKVTEKGKDVELRCDPISGHTALYWYRQSLGQGLEFLIYFQGNSAPDKSGLPSDRFSAERTGGSVSTLTIQRTQQEDSAVYLCASSLASSYEQYFGPGTRLTVT.